This T cell receptor beta chain was found in a study of OX40 agonist ivuxolimab in advanced cancers. Looked up from germline, CDR1 is ENHRY and CDR2 is SYGVKD. The CDR3 totals 13 residues. The J segment lost 5 bases and the V segment lost 8 bases, leaving 8 bases of the junction unmatched. Clones were read by immunoSEQ multiplex PCR, and TCRdb kept only the in-frame ones, dropping some. The data contain tens of thousands of clones, around 87% of them singletons. The receptor was derived from an adult with an advanced solid tumor such as melanoma, head and neck, liver or kidney cancer. Sequenced here: CD4+ or CD8+ T cells sorted from blood, sampled in a trial of the OX40 agonist ivuxolimab. V and J are TRBV10-3 and TRBJ2-5; TRBD2 matches at 7 bases. The DNA for the CDR3 is TGTGCCATCTGGGGGGGTCCGGGTGAGACCCAGTACTTC. It is translated as CAIWGGPGETQYF.